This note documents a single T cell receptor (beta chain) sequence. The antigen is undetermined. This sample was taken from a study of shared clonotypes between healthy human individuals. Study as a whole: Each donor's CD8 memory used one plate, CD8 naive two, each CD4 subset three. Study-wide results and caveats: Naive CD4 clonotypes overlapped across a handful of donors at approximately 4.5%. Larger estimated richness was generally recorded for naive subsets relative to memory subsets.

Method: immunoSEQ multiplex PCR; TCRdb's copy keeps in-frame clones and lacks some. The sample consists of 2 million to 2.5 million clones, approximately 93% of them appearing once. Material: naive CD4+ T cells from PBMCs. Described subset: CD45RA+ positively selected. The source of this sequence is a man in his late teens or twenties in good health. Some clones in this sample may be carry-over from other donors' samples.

The chain's CDR3 is CASSYLGRGEWDYGYTF. As DNA, the CDR3 is TGTGCCAGCAGCTACCTAGGTCGGGGGGAATGGGACTATGGCTACACCTTC. The chain has TRBV7-2 and TRBJ1-2, with D tentatively TRBD1 (5 bases). Trimming cost V 4 bases and J 3 bases, with 21 bases left between them. This CDR3 comprises 17 residues. CDR1 and CDR2 from the germline V gene are SGHTA and FQGNSA.